Each of the 27 T cell receptor beta chains below was sequenced from the same sample in a study of molecular identifiers for immune sequencing clone quantification. TCRdb redid the calling of the PCR reads with MiXCR, one entry per CDR3 protein. The table includes about 640,000 distinct CDR3 sequences, just under 20% detected once. Source material: naive CD8+ T cells from blood, with Jurkat cell RNA spiked in. The subset here: FACS-sorted CD8+CD4-CCR7+CD45RA+ naive T cells. Receptor source: a human donor in good health. Some libraries in this study had Jurkat cell RNA spiked in.

The J gene is TRBJ2-2, the V gene TRBV7-7; TRBD1 aligns across 7 bases. V lost 5 bases to trimming and J lost 5 bases; unmatched junction nucleotides: 8. The germline V gene encodes CDR1 SSHAT and CDR2 FNYEAQ (reference sequence). The CDR3 length is 15 residues. CDR3 protein: CASSPGTELTGELFF. The CDR3 region has the DNA TGTGCCAGCAGCCCCGGGACAGAATTAACCGGGGAGCTGTTTTTT.

The genes are TRBV12-5 and TRBJ2-1; 9 bases match TRBD1. The CDR3 is 19 residues long. Losses at the gene ends were 0 bases for V and 4 bases for J; bases not matched to a gene: 13. CDR1 and CDR2 from the germline V gene are LGHNT and FRNRAP. CDR3 in DNA: TGTGCTAGTGGTTTGGTAGGGGGGGGAGGGACAGGGTTTTACAATGAGCAGTTCTTC. It is translated as CASGLVGGGGTGFYNEQFF.

This rearrangement joins TRBV20-1 to TRBJ2-5, with 7 bases that match TRBD1. The CDR3 totals 16 residues. Germline-derived CDR1 and CDR2 are DFQATT and SNEGSKA (reference sequence). V shed 0 bases, J shed 5 bases, and the junction held 12 bases outside the gene matches. CDR3 protein: CSAREGQFTRGETQYF. The CDR3 nucleotides read TGCAGTGCTAGAGAGGGACAGTTCACACGCGGCGAGACCCAGTACTTC.

In the case of this clonotype: This clone may be a read error of a much larger clone one base away. The chain couples TRBV27 to TRBJ1-4, with TRBD1 matching over 8 bases. Germline loops: CDR1 MNHEY, CDR2 SMNVEV (reference sequence). The CDR3 length is 16 residues. The CDR3 nucleotides are TGTGCCAGCAGTCTGGTCCGGGACAGGAGAGATGAAAAACCGTTTTTT. Residues: CASSLVRDRRDEKPFF.

CDR3 nucleotide sequence: TGTGCCAGCAGTTCCAGGGCCGGAAGAAACTATGGCTACACCTTC. It codes for CASSSRAGRNYGYTF. The chain is built from TRBV27 and TRBJ1-2, with a weak D call TRBD1 (5 bases). Germline V gene sequence: CDR1 MNHEY, CDR2 SMNVEV (reference sequence). V dropped 4 bases and J dropped 2 bases, with 14 bases sitting between them. The CDR3 contains 15 residues.

This clonotype was seen at least ten times. This chain connects TRBV5-1 to TRBJ2-7; 7 nucleotides align to TRBD2. The CDR3 covers 15 residues. With 0 bases clipped from V and 1 base from J, the junction kept 4 bases outside the gene matches. Germline loops: CDR1 SGHRS, CDR2 YFSETQ. Written as DNA, the CDR3 is TGCGCCAGCAGCTTGGTGACGGGGGGTTCCTACGAGCAGTACTTC. Its protein product is CASSLVTGGSYEQYF.

V is TRBV6-5 and J is TRBJ2-5, with 10 bases identical to TRBD2. Germline V gene sequence: CDR1 MNHEY, CDR2 SVGAGI. This CDR3 is built from 15 residues. J gave up 4 bases and V 4 bases, and 6 bases lay outside the gene matches. In nucleotides, the CDR3 is TGTGCCAGCAGTTTCAGCGGGGGGGCCGGAGAGACCCAGTACTTC. Its translation is CASSFSGGAGETQYF.

The chain combines TRBV29-1 with TRBJ2-5; no clear D. From germline, CDR1 is SQVTM and CDR2 ANQGSEA. The CDR3 loop spans 15 amino acids. V lost 0 bases and J 3 bases, leaving 14 bases between the germline ends. CDR3 region: CSVEDMRASEETQYF. Here the CDR3 DNA reads TGCAGCGTTGAAGATATGCGCGCCTCCGAAGAGACCCAGTACTTC.

This clonotype was counted ten times or more. The chain joins TRBV12-3 or TRBV12-4 to TRBJ1-1; possible D gene TRBD1, 5 bases. The CDR3 loop spans 16 amino acids. V was cut by 8 bases and J by 0 bases, with 19 bases left in between. CDR3: CASLIRDEGMNTEAFF. For the CDR3, the DNA is TGTGCCAGCCTGATCCGGGACGAGGGGATGAACACTGAAGCTTTCTTT.

This clonotype was found a few times. This chain uses TRBV6-5 with TRBJ2-5; tentatively, D is TRBD1 (6 bases). Trimming left V 5 bases short and J 3 bases short, with 16 bases between. The CDR3 runs 15 residues. Germline CDR1 MNHEY, CDR2 SVGAGI. Here the CDR3 reads CASSDFTGTKETQYF. DNA of the CDR3: TGTGCCAGCAGTGACTTCACCGGGACAAAAGAGACCCAGTACTTC.

The sample holds many counts of this clonotype. V is TRBV18 and J is TRBJ2-7; possibly TRBD1 or TRBD2 for D (5 bases each). With 0 bases removed from V and 5 bases from J, the gap between germline ends came to 11 bases. Germline V gene lookup returns CDR1 KGHSH and CDR2 LQKENI. The CDR3 is 14 residues long. This chain's CDR3 is CASSPPGPVHEQYF. The CDR3 DNA is TGTGCCAGCTCACCACCGGGACCCGTCCACGAGCAGTACTTC.

With regard to this clonotype: This sequence may be a read error, since a much larger clone differs from it by one base. V gene TRBV9 combines with J gene TRBJ2-5; D is possibly TRBD1 (6 bases). Germline V gene data show CDR1 as SGDLS and CDR2 as YYNGEE. The V gene lost 7 bases and the J gene lost 0 bases, with 16 bases spanning the gap. The CDR3 runs 15 residues. This chain's CDR3 is CASGEDRLYQETQYF. The CDR3 coding sequence is TGTGCCAGCGGCGAGGACAGACTATACCAAGAGACCCAGTACTTC.

This clonotype was found many times. The chain combines TRBV6-2 or TRBV6-3 with TRBJ2-1; D is perhaps TRBD2 (6 bases). CDR3 size: 15 residues. The V gene's germline CDR1 is MNHEY and CDR2 SVGEGT. The V and J ends lost 9 bases and 12 bases respectively, with 27 bases between them. This CDR3 is CASSLTAGYAQRQFF. The CDR3 DNA follows: TGTGCCAGTTCCCTCACGGCGGGGTATGCACAAAGGCAGTTCTTC.

There are many counts of this clonotype. The chain recombines TRBV20-1 with TRBJ2-3; 7 nucleotides align to TRBD2. Losses at the gene ends were 0 bases for V and 5 bases for J; bases not matched to a gene: 5. Per germline, CDR1 DFQATT and CDR2 SNEGSKA (reference sequence). This CDR3 has 14 amino acids. In DNA, the CDR3 is TGCAGTGCTAGAGAGTGGCGGGGGAAAGATACGCAGTATTTT. Residues: CSAREWRGKDTQYF.

Details on this clonotype: An end of the junction differs from the germline gene, which may be a read error. The chain uses TRBV3-1 and TRBJ2-7; D is undetermined. CDR3 length: 11 residues. Germline V gene sequence: CDR1 LGHDT, CDR2 YNNKEL (reference sequence). Written as DNA, the CDR3 is TGTGCCGGCAGCCTAGGACGCGAGCAGTACTTC. It is translated as CAGSLGREQYF.

In this sample, this clonotype turned up many times. The chain couples TRBV12-3 or TRBV12-4 to TRBJ2-3; no definite D call. This CDR3 is built from 15 residues. Trimming left V 4 bases short and J 0 bases short, with 11 bases between. The CDR3 bases are TGTGCCAGCAGTTCCTCCGTTTACAGCACAGATACGCAGTATTTT. Protein sequence: CASSSSVYSTDTQYF.

This clonotype was observed at least ten times. As DNA, the CDR3 is TGCGCCAGCAGCCAAGTTTGGACAGCTAATTCACCCCTCCACTTT. It encodes CASSQVWTANSPLHF. This rearrangement joins TRBV4-1 to TRBJ1-6, with TRBD1 as a possible D gene (6 bases). The CDR3 totals 15 residues. The V end lost 1 base, the J end lost 6 bases, and 10 bases lay between the germline ends. Germline V gives CDR1 MGHRA, CDR2 YSYEKL.

At least ten counts were recorded for this clonotype. The V call is TRBV14, the J call TRBJ2-5; D may be TRBD1 or TRBD2 (5 bases each). The CDR3 runs 16 residues. The V and J ends lost 3 bases and 5 bases respectively, with 19 bases between them. Germline CDR1 SGHDN, CDR2 FVKESK. The CDR3 reads CASSQFQGRGWETQYF. The CDR3 bases are TGTGCCAGCAGCCAGTTCCAGGGTCGGGGATGGGAGACCCAGTACTTC.

This clonotype was seen a handful of times. The chain uses TRBV2 and TRBJ1-2; 8 bases map to TRBD1. Germline V gene sequence: CDR1 SNHLY, CDR2 FYNNEI. Trimming took 1 base from V and 9 from J; bases not matched to a gene: 10. The CDR3 has 15 amino acids. CDR3 bases: TGTGCCAGCAGTGAAGTGGGGGGTGACAGGGGAAGCTACACCTTC. This sequence encodes CASSEVGGDRGSYTF.

This clonotype was picked up many times. CDR3 bases: TGTGCCGTGACCGCAGGGGGTATAAGGAATGAGCAGTTCTTC. Translating it yields CAVTAGGIRNEQFF. The rearrangement joins TRBV6-5 to TRBJ2-1; 7 bases map to TRBD1. This CDR3 is built from 14 residues. Germline V lookup: CDR1 MNHEY, CDR2 SVGAGI. With V trimmed by 11 bases and J by 7 bases, 14 bases remained unmatched.

This clonotype was seen many times. The chain combines TRBV11-2 with TRBJ2-1; no reliable D call. The germline V gene encodes CDR1 SGHAT and CDR2 FQNNGV. The CDR3 sequence is 16 residues long. Trimming took off 0 bases at V and 0 bases at J, with 9 bases between the two ends. CDR3 protein: CASSLEGRSSYNEQFF. In nucleotides, the CDR3 is TGTGCCAGCAGCTTAGAGGGTAGGAGCTCCTACAATGAGCAGTTCTTC.

The V gene is TRBV3-1, the J gene TRBJ2-1, with 10 bases that match TRBD1. Trimming removed 6 bases from V and 3 bases from J; junction bases left unmatched: 5. CDR1 is LGHDT and CDR2 is YNNKEL in the germline V gene (reference sequence). The CDR3 covers 15 residues. The CDR3 nucleotides read TGTGCCAGCAGTCGGGACAGGGGAAGCTACAATGAGCAGTTCTTC. Translation gives CASSRDRGSYNEQFF.

This clonotype has ten or more counts. V gene TRBV4-1 combines with J gene TRBJ2-1; TRBD1 is a possible D gene (6 bases). This CDR3 is 15 amino acids long. Trimming took 0 bases from V and 7 from J, leaving 13 bases between them. The germline CDR1 and CDR2 sequences are MGHRA and YSYEKL. CDR3: CASSQEARGWNEQFF. CDR3 bases: TGCGCCAGCAGCCAAGAAGCCAGGGGCTGGAATGAGCAGTTCTTC.

In its sample, this clonotype was seen a few times. This could be a read error, since a much larger clone is one nucleotide away. The gene calls are TRBV5-6 and TRBJ1-1; D remains ambiguous. The CDR3 length is 14 residues. Germline CDR1 reads SGHDT; CDR2 reads YYEEEE. As DNA, the CDR3 is TGTGCCAGCAGCTTGGCTCTACTGAACACTGAAGCTCTCTTT. Its protein is CASSLALLNTEALF.

V usage is TRBV4-1 and J usage is TRBJ2-3; D possibly corresponds to TRBD1 (6 bases). V lost 2 bases and J lost 3, with 12 bases in between. This CDR3 has 15 amino acids. Germline loops: CDR1 MGHRA, CDR2 YSYEKL. In DNA, the CDR3 is TGCGCCAGCAGCCAACCGGGACACATAACAGATACGCAGTATTTT. Translating it yields CASSQPGHITDTQYF.

In its sample, this clonotype was seen many times. The chain links TRBV24-1 to TRBJ2-5; 10 nucleotides line up with TRBD2. The germline gives CDR1 KGHDR, CDR2 SFDVKD. V gave up 3 bases and J gave up 5 bases; unmatched junction bases: 2. The CDR3 spans 14 residues. CDR3 nucleotide sequence: TGTGCCACCAGTGATGCTAGCGGGAGTGAGACCCAGTACTTC. As protein: CATSDASGSETQYF.

Turning to this clonotype: A much larger clone lies one base from this, so it may be a read error. The chain uses TRBV13 and TRBJ2-3, with D perhaps matching TRBD2 (7 bases). CDR1 is PRHDT, CDR2 FYEKMQ, per germline (reference sequence). The V and J ends lost 4 bases and 3 bases respectively, with 17 bases between them. The CDR3 runs 16 residues. CDR3 nucleotides: TGTGCCAGCAGCTGGGGACTAACGGGGGCGACAGATACGCAGTATTTT. Its translation is CASSWGLTGATDTQYF.